These 8 T cell receptor beta chains came from one sample sequenced in a study of shared clonotypes between healthy human individuals (dated by TCRdb to 2020 to 2022). The library was prepared using the immunoSEQ multiplex PCR assay. The immuneACCESS repertoire file appears here via TCRdb, limited to in-frame rearrangements. These files lack a portion of the clones; in checked studies, under half of the deficit traces to unresolved V genes, and the cause of the others is not known. The sample table contains 1,400,000 or so clones; only one count was recorded for about 98.5% of them. About 0.4% of the sample belongs to the ten largest clones. Input material: naive CD4+ T cells sorted from blood. Per the publication, the cell subset or site label means: CD45RA+ positively selected. All receptors derive from a man aged 25-45 years in good health.

This rearrangement joins TRBV18 to TRBJ2-3; D is uncertain. V lost 3 bases, J lost 0 bases, and 10 bases lay in between. Germline CDR1 is KGHSH and CDR2 is LQKENI. CDR3 size: 15 residues. The CDR3 region is CASSPASASTDTQYF. The CDR3 DNA follows: TGTGCCAGCTCACCGGCTAGTGCTAGCACAGATACGCAGTATTTT.

This clone has just one count. This chain joins TRBV19 and TRBJ2-1, with TRBD2 identical over 7 bases. Germline V gene data show CDR1 as LNHDA and CDR2 as SQIVND (reference sequence). V lost 10 bases and J lost 10; bases outside the gene matches: 13. The CDR3 length is 13 residues. The CDR3 nucleotides read TGTGCCACCACCCGAGGGAGGGGCGGCGAGCAGTTCTTC. Amino acid sequence: CATTRGRGGEQFF.

The chain has TRBV5-1 and TRBJ2-7, with 7 nucleotides matching TRBD2. The CDR3 spans 15 residues. Germline trimming cut 4 bases from V and 3 bases from J; bases unmatched to any gene: 10. Germline CDR1 reads SGHRS; CDR2 reads YFSETQ. The CDR3 here is CASSVSGAADYEQYF. CDR3 in DNA: TGCGCCAGCAGCGTCAGCGGGGCCGCGGACTACGAGCAGTACTTC.

The chain couples TRBV28 to TRBJ2-1; 9 nucleotides match TRBD2. V trimming: 6 bases; J trimming: 9 bases; junction bases outside the gene matches: 6. Germline CDR1 MDHEN, CDR2 SYDVKM. The CDR3 contains 13 residues. The DNA for the CDR3 is TGTGCCAGCAGCTCGCTAGCGGGAATTGAGCAGTTCTTC. Protein sequence: CASSSLAGIEQFF.

The chain couples TRBV7-2 to TRBJ2-4, with D maybe TRBD1 (5 bases). The CDR3 loop spans 17 amino acids. V was cut by 1 base and J by 5 bases, with 18 bases left in between. Germline V gene sequence: CDR1 SGHTA, CDR2 FQGNSA. The CDR3 here is CASSLGWSAGWENIQYF. CDR3 nucleotides: TGTGCCAGCAGCTTAGGTTGGTCGGCAGGGTGGGAAAACATTCAGTACTTC. Drawing the rest from reference TRBV7-2 and TRBJ2-4, the complete variable domain is GAGVSQSPSNKVTEKGKDVELRCDPISGHTALYWYRQSLGQGLEFLIYFQGNSAPDKSGLPSDRFSAERTGGSVSTLTIQRTQQEDSAVYLCASSLGWSAGWENIQYFGAGTRLSVL.

The chain has TRBV28 and TRBJ2-7; D not certain. Trimming left V 6 bases short and J 0 bases short, with 21 bases between. The CDR3 extends over 17 amino acids. Per germline, CDR1 MDHEN and CDR2 SYDVKM. Written as DNA, the CDR3 is TGTGCCAGCAGCACCTTGGGCCCGGCGGCGTACTCCTACGAGCAGTACTTC. It specifies CASSTLGPAAYSYEQYF.

V usage is TRBV6-6 and J usage is TRBJ2-7, with TRBD1 identical over 7 bases. CDR3 length equals 14 residues. J lost 9 bases, V lost 6 bases, and 14 bases had no gene match. The germline gives CDR1 MNHNY, CDR2 SVGAGI (reference sequence). CDR3: CASSPPTGRGVQYF. CDR3 nucleotide sequence: TGTGCCAGCAGCCCCCCGACAGGGAGAGGGGTGCAGTACTTC.

The genes are TRBV11-2 and TRBJ1-2; 7 positions match TRBD1. Losses at the gene ends were 2 bases for V and 5 bases for J; bases not matched to a gene: 11. Germline lookup yields CDR1 SGHAT and CDR2 FQNNGV. The CDR3 length is 16 residues. CDR3: CASSLRGLGQAYGYTF. CDR3 coding DNA: TGTGCCAGCAGCTTACGGGGGTTAGGACAGGCGTATGGCTACACCTTC.